This entry lists 29 T cell receptor beta chains sequenced from one sample in a study of CD8 T cells in ankylosing spondylitis. Findings and limits, study-wide: Within ankylosing spondylitis blood, a TCR beta motif made up of roughly eight highly homologous variants appeared to be characteristic.

TCRdb processed the 5' RACE reads anew with MiXCR; each CDR3 protein has one entry. The sample has under 850,000 distinct CDR3 sequences, over 15% seen once. Their antigens are not known. Sequenced sample: blood, either unsorted or a sorted T cell fraction (not recorded which). The receptors were sampled from a male donor with ankylosing spondylitis.

This clonotype occurred a few times. The rearrangement links TRBV5-1 to TRBJ1-2; D might be TRBD1 (5 bases). The CDR3 is 13 residues long. Germline V gene data show CDR1 as SGHRS and CDR2 as YFSETQ. Between the trimmed V and J ends, which lost 4 bases and 4 bases, there was a span of 11 bases. CDR3 nucleotide sequence: TGCGCCAGCAGCCGGGGGGGAGGCTATGGCTACACCTTC. Protein: CASSRGGGYGYTF.

This clonotype was seen a few times. The CDR3 sequence: CAISGGQGNEQFF. Here the CDR3 DNA reads TGTGCCATCTCAGGGGGCCAGGGCAATGAGCAGTTCTTC. This chain joins TRBV10-3 and TRBJ2-1, with 8 positions matching TRBD1. The CDR3 runs 13 residues. The germline V gene has CDR1 ENHRY and CDR2 SYGVKD. V lost 8 bases and J lost 6; bases outside the gene matches: 6.

The sample holds a few counts of this clonotype. Here the CDR3 DNA reads TGCAGCGTTGGGGGCGATCGGTACGAGCAGTACTTC. Protein sequence: CSVGGDRYEQYF. The chain carries TRBV29-1 and TRBJ2-7; a possible D gene is TRBD1 (5 bases). Trimming removed 4 bases at V and 4 bases at J, with 11 bases between. Germline V gene lookup returns CDR1 SQVTM and CDR2 ANQGSEA. The CDR3 loop spans 12 amino acids.

V is TRBV19 and J is TRBJ2-7; D tentatively reads TRBD1 or TRBD2 (7 bases each). V dropped 5 bases and J dropped 2 bases, with 22 bases sitting between them. Looked up from germline, CDR1 is LNHDA and CDR2 is SQIVND (reference sequence). CDR3 length: 17 residues. The CDR3 sequence is CASSRDKGAGVPYEQYF. The CDR3 nucleotides are TGTGCCAGTAGTCGTGACAAGGGGGCGGGAGTTCCCTACGAGCAGTACTTC.

This clonotype has only one observation. The J gene is TRBJ1-1, the V gene TRBV19; TRBD1 agrees at 7 bases. V was pared by 5 bases and J by 0 bases, with 9 bases of the junction left unmatched. Germline V gene lookup returns CDR1 LNHDA and CDR2 SQIVND (reference sequence). The CDR3 runs 16 residues. Here the CDR3 DNA reads TGTGCCAGTAGTGCCACAGGGGCGGGCATGAACACTGAAGCTTTCTTT. Residues: CASSATGAGMNTEAFF.

In its sample, this clonotype was seen a few times. This chain links TRBV18 with TRBJ1-1; a weak D match, TRBD1 (6 bases). The CDR3 covers 13 residues. The germline gives CDR1 KGHSH, CDR2 LQKENI. V lost 3 bases, J lost 3 bases, and 8 bases lay in between. The CDR3 nucleotides are TGTGCCAGCTCACCTACAGGGCACACTGAAGCTTTCTTT. Encoded protein: CASSPTGHTEAFF.

This clonotype was picked up a small number of times. V gene TRBV7-2 combines with J gene TRBJ2-5; possible D gene TRBD2, 5 bases. Germline loops: CDR1 SGHTA, CDR2 FQGNSA. Trimming stripped 4 bases from V and 5 bases from J, with 14 bases between. The CDR3 covers 14 residues. CDR3 amino acids: CASSSRTRRETQYF. CDR3 nucleotide sequence: TGTGCCAGCAGCTCCCGAACTAGGAGGGAGACCCAGTACTTC.

This clonotype was found a few times. The chain combines TRBV5-8 with TRBJ2-3; perhaps TRBD2 as D (5 bases). The CDR3 spans 14 residues. CDR1 SGHTS and CDR2 YDEGEE come from the germline V gene. The V and J ends lost 2 bases and 3 bases respectively, with 10 bases between them. The DNA of the CDR3 is TGTGCCAGCAGCTTAGGCCGGAGGACAGATACGCAGTATTTT. Amino acids: CASSLGRRTDTQYF.

The chain recombines TRBV20-1 with TRBJ1-5, with 9 bases identical to TRBD1. CDR1 DFQATT and CDR2 SNEGSKA come from the germline V gene (reference sequence). There are 15 residues in the CDR3. V shed 6 bases, J shed 1 base, and the junction held 7 bases outside the gene matches. CDR3 region: CSAAQGALSNQPQHF. In nucleotides, the CDR3 is TGCAGTGCGGCACAGGGGGCGCTCAGCAATCAGCCCCAGCATTTT.

This clonotype has a handful of counts. The chain joins TRBV10-2 to TRBJ1-4; perhaps TRBD1 as D (6 bases). Germline V gene data show CDR1 as WSHSY and CDR2 as SAAADI. The V end lost 2 bases, the J end lost 10 bases, and 11 bases lay between the germline ends. This CDR3 is built from 13 residues. For the CDR3, the DNA is TGCGCCAGCAGTGAGCAGGGGTACGGAAAACTGTTTTTT. This translates into CASSEQGYGKLFF.

This clonotype came up a few times. The chain couples TRBV4-2 to TRBJ2-7, with 9 bases aligning to TRBD1. This CDR3 comprises 15 residues. Germline assignment: CDR1 LGHNA and CDR2 YNFKEQ. Germline trimming cut 0 bases from V and 6 bases from J; bases unmatched to any gene: 6. The CDR3 region is CASSQEGGTGLEQYF. CDR3 DNA sequence: TGTGCCAGCAGCCAAGAAGGGGGGACAGGGCTCGAGCAGTACTTC.

This clonotype was detected a few times. V gene TRBV11-2 combines with J gene TRBJ2-5, with TRBD2 matching 10 bases. The V gene's germline CDR1 is SGHAT and CDR2 FQNNGV. The J segment lost 0 bases and the V segment lost 4 bases, leaving 11 bases of the junction unmatched. The CDR3 is 18 amino acids. The CDR3 DNA sequence: TGTGCCAGCAGCTCCGGGACTAGCGCACACTGGTACCAAGAGACCCAGTACTTC. Amino acid sequence: CASSSGTSAHWYQETQYF.

This chain links TRBV27 with TRBJ2-1; D may correspond to TRBD1 or TRBD2 (5 bases each). The V end lost 2 bases, the J end lost 3 bases, and 14 bases lay between the germline ends. CDR1 MNHEY and CDR2 SMNVEV come from the germline V gene (reference sequence). CDR3 length: 16 residues. The CDR3 DNA is TGTGCCAGCAGTTTAAACTACGGGGCCCTCTACAATGAGCAGTTCTTC. It specifies CASSLNYGALYNEQFF.

This clonotype was detected ten times or more. The J gene is TRBJ2-1, the V gene TRBV6-2 or TRBV6-3, with D maybe TRBD2 (5 bases). The length of the CDR3 is 15 residues. V lost 5 bases and J lost 6, with 17 bases in between. The germline V gene has CDR1 MNHEY and CDR2 SVGEGT. The CDR3 reads CASSKTRGQFNEQFF. CDR3 coding DNA: TGTGCCAGCAGTAAAACTAGAGGTCAATTCAATGAGCAGTTCTTC.

The chain carries TRBV6-1 and TRBJ2-1, with 8 bases fitting TRBD2. This CDR3 spans 15 amino acids. Germline CDR1 MNHNS, CDR2 SASEGT. V was pared by 6 bases and J by 3 bases, with 7 bases of the junction left unmatched. The CDR3 here is CASRPFAGGYNEQFF. DNA for the CDR3: TGTGCCAGCAGACCCTTCGCGGGGGGCTACAATGAGCAGTTCTTC.

This chain links TRBV28 with TRBJ1-4; D is uncertain. The ends were cut back, 7 bases at V and 7 bases at J, with 22 bases in the middle. The CDR3 extends over 16 amino acids. Germline V CDR1 and CDR2: MDHEN, SYDVKM. CDR3 DNA: TGTGCCAGCATCCCAACGTCTGGGCGTTGGGGTGAAAAACTGTTTTTT. Protein sequence: CASIPTSGRWGEKLFF.

For the CDR3, the DNA is TGTGCCAGCGGCCTGACCGAGTACGAGCAGTACTTC. This translates into CASGLTEYEQYF. V usage is TRBV12-3 or TRBV12-4 and J usage is TRBJ2-7; D gene unclear. V was trimmed by 8 bases and J by 4 bases, leaving 12 bases between them. The CDR3 is 12 amino acids.

The CDR3 nucleotides are TGTGCCAGCAGTCTATCCTGGGGTAGTAACACTGAAGCTTTCTTT. Residues: CASSLSWGSNTEAFF. The chain has TRBV6-1 and TRBJ1-1; D remains unclear. The CDR3 is 15 residues long. Trimming removed 5 bases from V and 2 bases from J, with 15 bases in between. Germline V gene sequence: CDR1 MNHNS, CDR2 SASEGT.

This clonotype was seen more than once but under ten times. The rearrangement joins TRBV11-1 to TRBJ2-3; 7 positions match TRBD1. The CDR3 runs 15 residues. With V trimmed by 5 bases and J by 2 bases, 7 bases remained unmatched. Per germline, CDR1 SGHAT and CDR2 FQDESV (reference sequence). CDR3 in amino acids: CASSTRQGLTDTQYF. CDR3 DNA sequence: TGTGCCAGCAGCACTAGACAGGGCCTCACAGATACGCAGTATTTT.

The rearrangement links TRBV9 to TRBJ1-5, with unresolved D. The germline V gene encodes CDR1 SGDLS and CDR2 YYNGEE. V lost 7 bases and J lost 5, with 10 bases in between. This CDR3 has 12 residues. The CDR3 region is CASGSGDQPQHF. In DNA, the CDR3 is TGTGCCAGCGGGAGTGGGGATCAGCCCCAGCATTTT.

This chain uses TRBV7-9 with TRBJ2-7, with TRBD2 matching over 8 bases. The ends lost 2 bases at V and 4 bases at J; junction bases unmatched: 7. The germline V gene has CDR1 SEHNR and CDR2 FQNEAQ (reference sequence). CDR3 size: 15 residues. CDR3 DNA sequence: TGTGCCAGCAGCTTACGAAGCGGGAGTTTTTACGAGCAGTACTTC. It encodes CASSLRSGSFYEQYF.

The rearrangement links TRBV5-1 to TRBJ2-2; no clear D gene. Per germline, CDR1 SGHRS and CDR2 YFSETQ. The CDR3 runs 14 residues. Between the trimmed V and J ends, which lost 7 bases and 2 bases, there was a span of 12 bases. The CDR3 nucleotides read TGCGCCAGCCAGACCCTACCTAACACCGGGGAGCTGTTTTTT. Its translation is CASQTLPNTGELFF.

V gene TRBV7-9 combines with J gene TRBJ1-3, with a weak D call TRBD1 (6 bases). Deletions cut 5 bases from V and 0 bases from J, with 11 bases between. CDR3 length equals 15 residues. Germline V gives CDR1 SEHNR, CDR2 FQNEAQ (reference sequence). This chain's CDR3 is CASSQGQNSGNTIYF. The CDR3 bases are TGTGCCAGCAGCCAGGGGCAGAACTCTGGAAACACCATATATTTT.

This chain links TRBV11-2 with TRBJ2-3, with 12 bases that match TRBD2. The CDR3 loop spans 18 amino acids. V dropped 5 bases and J dropped 0; count of bases not matched to a gene: 9. CDR1 is SGHAT, CDR2 FQNNGV, per germline. The CDR3 reads CASSLGLAGTTSTDTQYF. Here the CDR3 DNA reads TGTGCCAGCAGCCTTGGACTAGCGGGGACCACTAGCACAGATACGCAGTATTTT.

This clonotype was observed a few times. The chain uses TRBV20-1 and TRBJ1-6; TRBD1 matches 7 bases. The germline V gene has CDR1 DFQATT and CDR2 SNEGSKA (reference sequence). After removal of 6 bases from V and 9 bases from J, the junction contained 14 bases not matched to a gene. This CDR3 region has 15 residues. This CDR3 is CSAPSGGLRGSPLHF. The DNA for the CDR3 is TGCAGTGCGCCCTCAGGGGGACTTAGAGGTTCACCCCTCCACTTT.

The table lists this clonotype with many counts. The genes are TRBV4-3 and TRBJ2-7; the D gene is possibly TRBD1 (5 bases). Germline CDR1 and CDR2: LGHNA and YSLEER. This CDR3 is built from 13 residues. Trimming removed 1 base from V and 3 bases from J, with 7 bases in between. CDR3: CASSQGQFYEQYF. The CDR3 DNA follows: TGCGCCAGCAGCCAAGGACAGTTCTACGAGCAGTACTTC.

In its sample, this clonotype was seen a few times. The chain carries TRBV29-1 and TRBJ2-1; TRBD2 is a possible D gene (5 bases). The ends were cut back, 2 bases at V and 8 bases at J, with 10 bases in the middle. Looked up from germline, CDR1 is SQVTM and CDR2 is ANQGSEA. The CDR3 has 12 residues. Here the CDR3 DNA reads TGCAGCGTTGAACTAGGCGGGTATGAGCAGTTCTTC. This sequence encodes CSVELGGYEQFF.

A few counts support this clonotype. The chain couples TRBV5-1 to TRBJ2-1, with D possibly matching TRBD1 (7 bases). V lost 0 bases to trimming and J lost 7 bases, with 14 bases between them. Germline CDR1 is SGHRS and CDR2 is YFSETQ. The CDR3 runs 15 residues. The CDR3 sequence is CASSLASAGGNEQFF. The CDR3 DNA reads TGCGCCAGCAGCTTGGCCTCGGCAGGGGGGAATGAGCAGTTCTTC. The variable domain in full, completed from reference TRBV5-1 and TRBJ2-1, reads KAGVTQTPRYLIKTRGQQVTLSCSPISGHRSVSWYQQTPGQGLQFLFEYFSETQRNKGNFPGRFSGRQFSNSRSEMNVSTLELGDSALYLCASSLASAGGNEQFFGPGTRLTVL.

In its sample, this clonotype was seen a few times. The chain is built from TRBV7-3 and TRBJ1-3; a possible D gene is TRBD1 (5 bases). Germline assignment: CDR1 SGHTA and CDR2 FQGTGA. This CDR3 region has 16 residues. Trimming took off 5 bases at V and 3 bases at J, with 17 bases between the two ends. The CDR3 nucleotides read TGTGCCAGCAGCATCTACAGGAGCATCTATGGAAACACCATATATTTT. It specifies CASSIYRSIYGNTIYF.